Presented here are 31 T cell receptor beta chains from one specimen sequenced in a study of long-term antiretroviral therapy in people with HIV. An immunoSEQ assay, version v3.0, was performed at survey level. Sequencing was performed with immunoSEQ multiplex PCR; in TCRdb, only in-frame clones are kept and a portion is missing. The data show 20,000 to 25,000 clones, more than 65% seen once. Sequencing used unsorted PBMCs, obtained 0.1 years before starting antiretroviral therapy. Receptors originate from a man younger than 35 with HIV.

V usage is TRBV7-8 and J usage is TRBJ2-5; perhaps TRBD2 as D (7 bases). This CDR3 spans 15 amino acids. Germline V gene data show CDR1 as SGHVS and CDR2 as FQNEAQ. The V and J ends lost 7 bases and 5 bases respectively, with 20 bases between them. DNA of the CDR3: TGTGCCAGCACCCCGAGGGAGGGGGGCGCGGAGACCCAGTACTTC. It is translated as CASTPREGGAETQYF.

The V call is TRBV10-2, the J call TRBJ2-1; tentatively, D is TRBD2 (5 bases). Germline V gene lookup returns CDR1 WSHSY and CDR2 SAAADI. V was trimmed by 3 bases and J by 9 bases, leaving 18 bases between them. The CDR3 is 15 amino acids. CDR3 protein: CASSDFPQGRGEQFF. The DNA of the CDR3 is TGCGCCAGCAGTGACTTCCCTCAAGGCCGGGGTGAGCAGTTCTTC.

V usage is TRBV7-2 and J usage is TRBJ1-2, with D possibly matching TRBD1 (6 bases). Trimming stripped 1 base from V and 3 bases from J, with 12 bases between. CDR3 size: 15 residues. The germline V gene has CDR1 SGHTA and CDR2 FQGNSA. The CDR3 DNA follows: TGTGCCAGCAGCTTAGGTGGGGGGGCTGACTATGGCTACACCTTC. This gives the protein CASSLGGGADYGYTF.

The rearrangement joins TRBV6-5 to TRBJ1-2; D might be TRBD1 (6 bases). V lost 8 bases to trimming and J lost 6 bases, with 13 bases between them. CDR1 is MNHEY and CDR2 is SVGAGI in the germline V gene. CDR3 size: 12 residues. The DNA for the CDR3 is TGTGCCAGCGCCCAAGGGGGTGATGGCTACACCTTC. It encodes CASAQGGDGYTF.

This clone was seen more than once but under ten times. The DNA of the CDR3 is TGTGCCAGCATAGGGATTTTCCCGAACACCGGGGAGCTGTTTTTT. Protein product: CASIGIFPNTGELFF. The rearrangement joins TRBV28 to TRBJ2-2; D uncertain. V lost 7 bases, J lost 0 bases, and 12 bases lay in between. This CDR3 comprises 15 residues. CDR1 MDHEN and CDR2 SYDVKM come from the germline V gene. Filled out from reference TRBV28 and TRBJ2-2, the complete variable domain reads DVKVTQSSRYLVKRTGEKVFLECVQDMDHENMFWYRQDPGLGLRLIYFSYDVKMKEKGDIPEGYSVSREKKERFSLILESASTNQTSMYLCASIGIFPNTGELFFGEGSRLTVL.

By frequency in the sample, this clone is medium-sized (0.01 to 0.1%). The V gene is TRBV7-3, the J gene TRBJ2-7; D not certain. Germline V CDR1 and CDR2: SGHTA, FQGTGA. The ends were cut back, 5 bases at V and 7 bases at J, with 21 bases in the middle. CDR3 length equals 15 residues. The CDR3 here is CASSPMGSGVGEQYF. The CDR3 coding sequence is TGTGCCAGCAGCCCTATGGGCAGTGGGGTAGGGGAGCAGTACTTC.

The chain recombines TRBV19 with TRBJ1-4, with 7 bases identical to TRBD1. Trimming removed 3 bases from V and 8 bases from J; junction bases left unmatched: 12. Germline V gene data show CDR1 as LNHDA and CDR2 as SQIVND (reference sequence). The CDR3 has 16 residues. The CDR3 reads CASSMGWGQSEEKLFF. CDR3 DNA sequence: TGTGCCAGTAGTATGGGTTGGGGACAGTCCGAGGAAAAACTGTTTTTT.

Points on this clone: Different DNA sequences within this sample yield the same CDR3. V gene TRBV28 combines with J gene TRBJ1-5, with D unresolved. The CDR3 has 14 amino acids. The germline gives CDR1 MDHEN, CDR2 SYDVKM. V was clipped by 3 bases and J by 0 bases, with 6 bases between them. The CDR3 spells CASSFASSNQPQHF. The CDR3 nucleotides read TGTGCCAGCAGTTTCGCCAGTAGCAATCAGCCCCAGCATTTT.

V and J are TRBV27 and TRBJ2-1, with D perhaps matching TRBD2 (6 bases). Trimming removed 2 bases from V and 6 bases from J, with 11 bases in between. Germline V lookup: CDR1 MNHEY, CDR2 SMNVEV (reference sequence). The CDR3 spans 14 residues. The CDR3: CASSLGSSVNEQFF. The CDR3 DNA reads TGTGCCAGCAGTTTAGGTTCTAGCGTCAATGAGCAGTTCTTC.

The V and J genes are TRBV19 and TRBJ1-3, with a weak D call TRBD1 (6 bases). With 7 bases removed from V and 2 bases from J, the gap between germline ends came to 9 bases. This CDR3 is 13 amino acids long. CDR1 is LNHDA and CDR2 is SQIVND in the germline V gene (reference sequence). DNA of the CDR3: TGTGCCAGTAAACAGGGTACTGGAAACACCATATATTTT. Its translation is CASKQGTGNTIYF.

V and J are TRBV7-2 and TRBJ1-3; no reliable D call. This CDR3 is built from 17 residues. CDR1 and CDR2 from the germline V gene are SGHTA and FQGNSA. The V gene lost 4 bases and the J gene lost 0 bases, with 16 bases spanning the gap. As DNA, the CDR3 is TGTGCCAGCAGCTCCAAAGGTTCTCTCTCCTCTGGAAACACCATATATTTT. Protein product: CASSSKGSLSSGNTIYF. Based on the CDR3 plus reference TRBV7-2 and TRBJ1-3, the full variable domain is GAGVSQSPSNKVTEKGKDVELRCDPISGHTALYWYRQSLGQGLEFLIYFQGNSAPDKSGLPSDRFSAERTGGSVSTLTIQRTQQEDSAVYLCASSSKGSLSSGNTIYFGEGSWLTVV.

The chain carries TRBV5-5 and TRBJ2-4; D ambiguous. The CDR3 loop spans 16 amino acids. Per germline, CDR1 SGHKS and CDR2 YYEKEE (reference sequence). The ends were cut back, 2 bases at V and 0 bases at J, with 12 bases in the middle. CDR3 bases: TGTGCCAGCAGCTTCAACCCAGGTCCAGCCAAAAACATTCAGTACTTC. Its protein is CASSFNPGPAKNIQYF.

The chain has TRBV9 and TRBJ1-4, with 8 bases identical to TRBD1. J lost 3 bases, V lost 3 bases, and 16 bases had no gene match. The CDR3 contains 19 residues. Germline V gene lookup returns CDR1 SGDLS and CDR2 YYNGEE. CDR3 region: CASSAGQGLRFAPNEKLFF. The CDR3 DNA reads as TGTGCCAGCAGCGCCGGACAGGGTCTGCGATTCGCACCTAATGAAAAACTGTTTTTT.

V gene TRBV29-1 combines with J gene TRBJ1-2; D not resolved. The germline gives CDR1 SQVTM, CDR2 ANQGSEA. There are 13 residues in the CDR3. Trimming took off 0 bases at V and 4 bases at J, with 9 bases between the two ends. This chain's CDR3 is CSVEDPASYGYTF. Here the CDR3 DNA reads TGCAGCGTTGAAGATCCCGCCTCCTATGGCTACACCTTC.

The rearrangement joins TRBV29-1 to TRBJ2-1; D gene unclear. The CDR3 has 16 residues. In germline, CDR1 is SQVTM, CDR2 ANQGSEA. V was clipped by 1 base and J by 0 bases, with 13 bases between them. The CDR3: CSVEGTDVSSYNEQFF. The CDR3 region has the DNA TGCAGCGTTGAAGGTACTGATGTCAGCTCCTACAATGAGCAGTTCTTC.

The rearrangement joins TRBV7-2 to TRBJ1-1; weak D call: TRBD1 (5 bases). Trimming removed 5 bases from V and 5 bases from J, with 9 bases in between. The CDR3 totals 12 residues. Germline V lookup: CDR1 SGHTA, CDR2 FQGNSA. The CDR3 DNA reads TGTGCCAGCAGCCACGGGGGGACTGAAGCTTTCTTT. It yields the protein CASSHGGTEAFF. The entire variable domain, with the rest obtained from reference TRBV7-2 and TRBJ1-1, is as follows: GAGVSQSPSNKVTEKGKDVELRCDPISGHTALYWYRQSLGQGLEFLIYFQGNSAPDKSGLPSDRFSAERTGGSVSTLTIQRTQQEDSAVYLCASSHGGTEAFFGQGTRLTVV.

V gene TRBV6-6 combines with J gene TRBJ2-5; tentative D call: TRBD1 (5 bases). V was pared by 10 bases and J by 3 bases, with 21 bases between. The germline gives CDR1 MNHNY, CDR2 SVGAGI (reference sequence). There are 15 residues in the CDR3. The CDR3 is CATQGARLIEETQYF. In DNA, the CDR3 is TGTGCCACCCAGGGCGCAAGGCTGATCGAAGAGACCCAGTACTTC.

V is TRBV13 and J is TRBJ1-1; D not resolved. Germline V CDR1 and CDR2: PRHDT, FYEKMQ (reference sequence). The CDR3 consists of 13 residues. Trimming cost V 4 bases and J 3 bases, with 9 bases left between them. The CDR3 sequence is CASSWGEYTEAFF. CDR3 DNA sequence: TGTGCCAGCAGCTGGGGAGAATACACTGAAGCTTTCTTT.

The genes are TRBV2 and TRBJ1-1, with a possible D match to TRBD1 (6 bases). Deletions cut 7 bases from V and 1 base from J, with 10 bases between. CDR3 length: 13 amino acids. The germline V gene has CDR1 SNHLY and CDR2 FYNNEI. The CDR3 DNA is TGTGCCAGCATCAGACAGGAGAACACTGAAGCTTTCTTT. This sequence encodes CASIRQENTEAFF.

J is TRBJ1-2 and V is TRBV30; D may be TRBD1 (5 bases). Germline values: CDR1 GTSNPN, CDR2 SVGIG (reference sequence). The CDR3 is made up of 13 amino acids. V lost 2 bases, J lost 7 bases, and 14 bases lay in between. CDR3 DNA: TGTGCCTGGAGTTCGGGGGGATTAGTTGGCTACACCTTC. This gives the protein CAWSSGGLVGYTF.

The chain carries TRBV27 and TRBJ2-3, with TRBD1 matching over 11 bases. The junction had 8 bases not matched to a gene; V was cut back by 8 bases and J by 4 bases. CDR3 size: 15 residues. Germline V gives CDR1 MNHEY, CDR2 SMNVEV (reference sequence). For the CDR3, the DNA is TGTGCCAGCGGAACCGGGACAGGGGGGGCAGATACGCAGTATTTT. As protein: CASGTGTGGADTQYF.

The chain is built from TRBV20-1 and TRBJ2-1; D ambiguous. V gave up 5 bases and J gave up 12 bases, with 8 bases separating them. Looked up from germline, CDR1 is DFQATT and CDR2 is SNEGSKA (reference sequence). CDR3 size: 9 residues. CDR3 residues: CSAAAPQFF. CDR3 DNA sequence: TGCAGTGCTGCTGCTCCGCAGTTCTTC.

This clone has just a few counts. The V gene is TRBV5-1, the J gene TRBJ2-3; TRBD2 might be the D (6 bases). CDR1 and CDR2 from the germline V gene are SGHRS and YFSETQ. CDR3 length: 17 amino acids. Trimming took off 0 bases at V and 3 bases at J, with 17 bases between the two ends. This chain's CDR3 is CASSLVFQIGGTDTQYF. CDR3 bases: TGCGCCAGCAGCTTGGTATTTCAGATTGGAGGGACAGATACGCAGTATTTT.

The gene calls are TRBV5-1 and TRBJ2-3; D uncertain. The germline V and J ends were trimmed by 0 bases and 0 bases, with 8 bases remaining between them. CDR3 length: 15 residues. Germline lookup yields CDR1 SGHRS and CDR2 YFSETQ. Here the CDR3 reads CASSLEGYSTDTQYF. The CDR3 nucleotides are TGCGCCAGCAGCTTGGAGGGATACAGCACAGATACGCAGTATTTT.

CDR3 loop: CASSRTGPDQETQYF. The CDR3 DNA reads as TGCGCCAGCAGCCGGACAGGCCCAGACCAAGAGACCCAGTACTTC. The chain is built from TRBV5-1 and TRBJ2-5, with 7 bases identical to TRBD1. The CDR3 is made up of 15 amino acids. The germline V gene has CDR1 SGHRS and CDR2 YFSETQ. Trimming took 4 bases from V and 0 from J; bases not matched to a gene: 6.

V and J are TRBV11-2 and TRBJ2-7; D not resolved. The germline V gene encodes CDR1 SGHAT and CDR2 FQNNGV. The germline V and J ends were trimmed by 2 bases and 0 bases, with 5 bases remaining between them. The CDR3 runs 13 residues. The CDR3 loop is CASSLSYSYEQYF. In DNA, the CDR3 is TGTGCCAGCAGCTTATCCTACTCCTACGAGCAGTACTTC. Drawing the rest from reference TRBV11-2 and TRBJ2-7, the complete variable domain is EAGVAQSPRYKIIEKRQSVAFWCNPISGHATLYWYQQILGQGPKLLIQFQNNGVVDDSQLPKDRFSAERLKGVDSTLKIQPAKLEDSAVYLCASSLSYSYEQYFGPGTRLTVT.

V gene TRBV18 combines with J gene TRBJ2-1; D may be TRBD2 (6 bases). The CDR3 sequence is 17 residues long. Germline-derived CDR1 and CDR2 are KGHSH and LQKENI. V was pared by 3 bases and J by 0 bases, with 15 bases between. The CDR3 DNA reads TGTGCCAGCTCACCTGTCGGGAGCGGCCACTCCTACAATGAGCAGTTCTTC. Protein: CASSPVGSGHSYNEQFF.

This clone was observed a single time. The chain carries TRBV21-1 and TRBJ2-7; the D call TRBD1 from the table was never checked on the DNA. TRBV21-1 counts as a pseudogene. This CDR3 comprises 16 residues. CDR3 DNA sequence: TGTGCCAGCAGCGAAAGCCCGGATGACAGGGGCTACGAGCAGTACTTC. Protein sequence: CASSESPDDRGYEQYF.

This chain joins TRBV4-1 and TRBJ2-7, with a tentative D call TRBD1 (7 bases). The ends were cut back, 1 base at V and 1 base at J, with 14 bases in the middle. Germline V lookup: CDR1 MGHRA, CDR2 YSYEKL. The CDR3 extends over 16 amino acids. The CDR3 coding sequence is TGCGCCAGCAGCCAAGCTCAGGGGGGAAGGTCCTACGAGCAGTACTTC. Translation: CASSQAQGGRSYEQYF.

Concerning this clone itself: Other DNA sequences of this sample code for an identical CDR3. The chain combines TRBV5-1 with TRBJ2-5, with D perhaps TRBD2 (5 bases). V was cut by 4 bases and J by 5 bases, with 15 bases left in between. The CDR3 is made up of 14 amino acids. Germline V gene lookup returns CDR1 SGHRS and CDR2 YFSETQ. The CDR3 DNA follows: TGCGCCAGCAGCGCAGGCGGGTTAGGGGAGACCCAGTACTTC. Translating gives CASSAGGLGETQYF.

This clone showed up just once. This chain joins TRBV2 and TRBJ2-1; TRBD2 aligns across 11 bases. V shed 3 bases and J 8 bases; nucleotides not matched to a gene: 3. Germline values: CDR1 SNHLY, CDR2 FYNNEI. The CDR3 loop spans 14 amino acids. The CDR3 region has the DNA TGTGCCAGCAGTGATAGCGGGGGGGCTGATGAGCAGTTCTTC. Encoded protein: CASSDSGGADEQFF.